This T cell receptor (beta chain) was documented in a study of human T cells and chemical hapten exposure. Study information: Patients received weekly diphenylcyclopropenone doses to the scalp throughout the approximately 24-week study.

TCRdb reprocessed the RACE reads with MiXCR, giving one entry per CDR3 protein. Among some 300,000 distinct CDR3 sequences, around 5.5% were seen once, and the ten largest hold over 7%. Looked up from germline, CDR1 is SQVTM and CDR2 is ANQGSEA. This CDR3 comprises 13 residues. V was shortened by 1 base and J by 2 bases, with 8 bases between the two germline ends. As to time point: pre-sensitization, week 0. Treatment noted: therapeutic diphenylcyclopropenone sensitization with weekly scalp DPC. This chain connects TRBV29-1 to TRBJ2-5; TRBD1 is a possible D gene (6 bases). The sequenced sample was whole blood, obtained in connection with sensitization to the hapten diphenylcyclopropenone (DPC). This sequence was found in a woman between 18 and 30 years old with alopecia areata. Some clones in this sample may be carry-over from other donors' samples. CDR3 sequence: CSVEVGGQETQYF. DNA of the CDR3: TGCAGCGTTGAAGTAGGGGGTCAAGAGACCCAGTACTTC.